This T cell receptor beta chain was identified in a study of Tregs in tolerant kidney transplant recipients. V lost 2 bases and J 0 bases, leaving 10 bases between the germline ends. The CDR3 length is 16 residues. Germline CDR1 is WSHSY and CDR2 is SAAADI. Assay: immunoSEQ multiplex PCR; the TCRdb copy retains only in-frame clones and omits some. Of tens of thousands of clones listed, roughly nine tenths are singletons. The chain carries TRBV10-2 and TRBJ2-2; D ambiguous. The source of this sequence is a human donor in good health. Sample: Tregs from blood. The CDR3 bases are TGCGCCAGCAGTGAGCCTGAGAGAGCGAACACCGGGGAGCTGTTTTTT. This codes for CASSEPERANTGELFF.